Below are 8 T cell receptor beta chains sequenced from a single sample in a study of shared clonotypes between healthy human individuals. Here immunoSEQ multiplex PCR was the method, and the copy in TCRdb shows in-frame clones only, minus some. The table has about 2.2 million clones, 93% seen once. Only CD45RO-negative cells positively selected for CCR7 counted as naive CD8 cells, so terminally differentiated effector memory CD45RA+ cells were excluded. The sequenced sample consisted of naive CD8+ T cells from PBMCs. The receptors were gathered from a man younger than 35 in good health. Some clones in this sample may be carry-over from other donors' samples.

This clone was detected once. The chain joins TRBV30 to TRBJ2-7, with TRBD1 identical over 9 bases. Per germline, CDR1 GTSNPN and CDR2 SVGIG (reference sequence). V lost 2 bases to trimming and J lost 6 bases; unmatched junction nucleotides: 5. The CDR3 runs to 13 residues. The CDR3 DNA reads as TGTGCCTGGAGTATGGACAGGGGTGGCGAGCAGTACTTC. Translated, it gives CAWSMDRGGEQYF.

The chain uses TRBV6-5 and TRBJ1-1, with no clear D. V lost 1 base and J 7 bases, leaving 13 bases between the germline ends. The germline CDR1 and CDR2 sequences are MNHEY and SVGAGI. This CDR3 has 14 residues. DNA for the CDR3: TGTGCCAGCAGTTACTTTACGGGAGCCAATGAAGCTTTCTTT. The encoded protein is CASSYFTGANEAFF.

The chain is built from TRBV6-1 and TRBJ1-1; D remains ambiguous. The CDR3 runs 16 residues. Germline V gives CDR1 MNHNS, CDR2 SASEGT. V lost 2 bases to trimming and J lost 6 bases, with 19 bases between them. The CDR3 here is CASSEWWGSPVAEAFF. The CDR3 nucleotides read TGTGCCAGCAGTGAATGGTGGGGATCCCCCGTCGCTGAAGCTTTCTTT.

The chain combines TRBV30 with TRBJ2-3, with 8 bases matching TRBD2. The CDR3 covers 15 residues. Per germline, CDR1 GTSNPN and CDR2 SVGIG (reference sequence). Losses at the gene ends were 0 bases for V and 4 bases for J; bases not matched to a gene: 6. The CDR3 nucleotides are TGTGCCTGGAGTGTCGGAAGCGGGAGACCAGATACGCAGTATTTT. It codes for CAWSVGSGRPDTQYF.

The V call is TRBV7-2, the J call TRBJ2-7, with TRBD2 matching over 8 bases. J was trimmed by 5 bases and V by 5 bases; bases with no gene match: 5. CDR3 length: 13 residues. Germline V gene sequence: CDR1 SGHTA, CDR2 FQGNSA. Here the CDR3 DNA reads TGTGCCAGCAGCCCCGGGGGGGTCCACGAGCAGTACTTC. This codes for CASSPGGVHEQYF.

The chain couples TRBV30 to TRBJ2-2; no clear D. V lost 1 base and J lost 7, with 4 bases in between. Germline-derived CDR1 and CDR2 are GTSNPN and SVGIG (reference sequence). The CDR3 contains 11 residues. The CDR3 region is CAWSGVGELFF. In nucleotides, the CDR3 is TGTGCCTGGAGTGGGGTCGGGGAGCTGTTTTTT.

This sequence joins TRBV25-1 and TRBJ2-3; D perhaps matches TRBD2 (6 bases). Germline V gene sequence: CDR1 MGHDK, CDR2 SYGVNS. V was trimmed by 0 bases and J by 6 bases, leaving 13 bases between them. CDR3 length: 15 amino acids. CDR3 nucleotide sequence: TGTGCCAGCAGTGAATATACGGGAGTCCCCGATACGCAGTATTTT. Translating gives CASSEYTGVPDTQYF.

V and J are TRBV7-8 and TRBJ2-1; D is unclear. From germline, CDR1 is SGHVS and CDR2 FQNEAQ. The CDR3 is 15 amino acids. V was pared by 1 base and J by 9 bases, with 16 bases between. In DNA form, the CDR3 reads TGTGCCAGCAGCTTAGGTGACCATGGGAAGAGTGAGCAGTTCTTC. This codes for CASSLGDHGKSEQFF.